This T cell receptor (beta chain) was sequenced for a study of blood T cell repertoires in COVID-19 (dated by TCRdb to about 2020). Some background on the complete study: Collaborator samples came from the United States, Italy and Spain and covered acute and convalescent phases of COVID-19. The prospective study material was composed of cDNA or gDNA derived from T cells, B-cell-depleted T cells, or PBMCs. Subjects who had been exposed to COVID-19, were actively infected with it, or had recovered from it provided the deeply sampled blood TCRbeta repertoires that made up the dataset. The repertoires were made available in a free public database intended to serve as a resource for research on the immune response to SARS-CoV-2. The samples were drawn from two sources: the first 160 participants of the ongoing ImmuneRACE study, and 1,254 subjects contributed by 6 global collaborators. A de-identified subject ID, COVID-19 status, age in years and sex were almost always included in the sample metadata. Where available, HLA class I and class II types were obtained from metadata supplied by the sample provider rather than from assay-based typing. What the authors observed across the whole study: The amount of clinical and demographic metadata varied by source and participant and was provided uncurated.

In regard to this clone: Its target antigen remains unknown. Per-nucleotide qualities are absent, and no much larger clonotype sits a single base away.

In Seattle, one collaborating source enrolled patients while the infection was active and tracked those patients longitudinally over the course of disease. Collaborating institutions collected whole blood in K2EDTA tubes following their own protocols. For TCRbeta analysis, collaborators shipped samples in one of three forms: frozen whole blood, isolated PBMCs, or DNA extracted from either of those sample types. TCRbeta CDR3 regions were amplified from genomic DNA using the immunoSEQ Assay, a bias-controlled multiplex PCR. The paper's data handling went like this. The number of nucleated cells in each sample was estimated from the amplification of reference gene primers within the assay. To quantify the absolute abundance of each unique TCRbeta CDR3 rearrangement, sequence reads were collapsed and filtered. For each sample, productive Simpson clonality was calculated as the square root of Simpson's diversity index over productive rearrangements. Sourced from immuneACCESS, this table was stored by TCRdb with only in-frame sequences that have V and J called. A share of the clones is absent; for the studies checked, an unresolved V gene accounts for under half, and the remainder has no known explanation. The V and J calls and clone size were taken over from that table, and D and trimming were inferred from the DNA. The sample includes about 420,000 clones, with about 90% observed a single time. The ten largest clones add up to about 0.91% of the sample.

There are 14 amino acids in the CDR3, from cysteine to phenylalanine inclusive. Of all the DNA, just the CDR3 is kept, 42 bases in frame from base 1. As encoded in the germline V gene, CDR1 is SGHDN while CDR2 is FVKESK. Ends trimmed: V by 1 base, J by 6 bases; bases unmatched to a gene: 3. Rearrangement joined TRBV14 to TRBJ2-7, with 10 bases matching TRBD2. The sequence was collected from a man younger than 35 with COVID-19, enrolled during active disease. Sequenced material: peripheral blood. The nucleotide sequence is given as TGTGCCAGCAGCCAAGTCATAGCGGGAGGCGAGCAGTACTTC. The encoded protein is CASSQVIAGGEQYF.